Each of the 9 T cell receptor beta chains below was sequenced from the same sample in a study of cytomegalovirus exposure and HLA in healthy donors. PCR was performed using 60 Vbeta and 13 Jbeta primers. The protocol was immunoSEQ multiplex PCR, while the TCRdb copy is restricted to in-frame clones and leaves out a portion. The data show approximately 120,000 clones, with more than 65% seen just once and about 13% held by the top ten. The specimen sequenced was PBMCs. These receptors were taken from a woman in her sixties in good health and CMV-seropositive.

The chain is built from TRBV30 and TRBJ2-5; a possible D gene is TRBD1 (6 bases). Trimming removed 6 bases at V and 2 bases at J, with 19 bases between. Germline-derived CDR1 and CDR2 are GTSNPN and SVGIG (reference sequence). CDR3 length: 15 amino acids. CDR3 region: CACSPTGPGQETQYF. The CDR3 DNA sequence: TGTGCCTGCTCTCCAACAGGGCCAGGGCAAGAGACCCAGTACTTC.

This chain links TRBV5-1 with TRBJ2-1; 12 bases match TRBD2. The germline CDR1 and CDR2 sequences are SGHRS and YFSETQ. This CDR3 region has 15 residues. The V segment lost 4 bases and the J segment 7 bases; nucleotides outside the gene matches: 6. CDR3 DNA: TGCGCCAGCAGCGGCGGACTAGCGGGACAAAATGAGCAGTTCTTC. Protein sequence: CASSGGLAGQNEQFF.

This clone was counted a single time. The chain carries TRBV5-4 and TRBJ2-3; TRBD1 might be the D (5 bases). Per the germline V gene, CDR1 is SGHNT and CDR2 is YYREEE (reference sequence). Trimming took off 7 bases at V and 4 bases at J, with 13 bases between the two ends. The length of the CDR3 is 13 residues. The DNA of the CDR3 is TGTGCCAGCGGAAGGGGCGAGGCAGATACGCAGTATTTT. This translates into CASGRGEADTQYF. The full variable domain, with the rest looked up from reference TRBV5-4 and TRBJ2-3, is ETGVTQSPTHLIKTRGQQVTLRCSSQSGHNTVSWYQQALGQGPQFIFQYYREEENGRGNFPPRFSGLQFPNYSSELNVNALELDDSALYLCASGRGEADTQYFGPGTRLTVL.

The chain employs TRBV5-1 and TRBJ1-4, with D possibly TRBD1 on 6 matching bases. CDR3 length: 14 amino acids. V dropped 4 bases and J dropped 5 bases, with 12 bases sitting between them. Per the germline V gene, CDR1 is SGHRS and CDR2 is YFSETQ. For the CDR3, the DNA is TGCGCCAGCAGCCCGGGACACGGCAATGAAAAACTGTTTTTT. Translation: CASSPGHGNEKLFF.

The gene calls are TRBV6-6 and TRBJ2-7, with a tentative D call TRBD1 (5 bases). The ends were cut back, 4 bases at V and 6 bases at J, with 19 bases in the middle. Germline values: CDR1 MNHNY, CDR2 SVGAGI (reference sequence). The CDR3 is made up of 15 amino acids. The CDR3 DNA reads TGTGCCAGCAGTTTCTCCCAGGGTCAGACCCGCGAGCAGTACTTC. Protein sequence: CASSFSQGQTREQYF.

This clone has a handful of counts. Other DNA variants within this sample encode the same CDR3. This chain uses TRBV19 with TRBJ1-6; 8 bases are a match to TRBD1. From germline, CDR1 is LNHDA and CDR2 SQIVND (reference sequence). This CDR3 region has 15 residues. Unmatched junction bases numbered 6, after V lost 10 bases and J lost 1 base. DNA of the CDR3: TGTGCCACTACCGACAGGGGATCCTATAATTCACCCCTCCACTTT. Its protein product is CATTDRGSYNSPLHF.

The chain uses TRBV30 and TRBJ1-6; D gene uncertain. The CDR3 is made up of 13 amino acids. V was shortened by 0 bases and J by 9 bases, with 9 bases between the two germline ends. The germline gives CDR1 GTSNPN, CDR2 SVGIG (reference sequence). CDR3 sequence: CAWSVIGGSPLHF. Written as DNA, the CDR3 is TGTGCCTGGAGTGTAATAGGAGGTTCACCCCTCCACTTT.

The chain carries TRBV5-1 and TRBJ2-3; D gene unclear. Germline V gene data show CDR1 as SGHRS and CDR2 as YFSETQ. The ends were cut back, 4 bases at V and 0 bases at J, with 15 bases in the middle. There are 16 residues in the CDR3. CDR3: CASSANNGVSTDTQYF. The CDR3 DNA sequence: TGCGCCAGCAGCGCAAATAACGGAGTTAGCACAGATACGCAGTATTTT. Variable domain in full (rest from reference TRBV5-1 and TRBJ2-3): KAGVTQTPRYLIKTRGQQVTLSCSPISGHRSVSWYQQTPGQGLQFLFEYFSETQRNKGNFPGRFSGRQFSNSRSEMNVSTLELGDSALYLCASSANNGVSTDTQYFGPGTRLTVL.

The chain couples TRBV4-1 to TRBJ1-5; a weak D match, TRBD1 (6 bases). This CDR3 is 15 amino acids long. CDR1 and CDR2 from the germline V gene are MGHRA and YSYEKL. Trimming pared 5 bases from V and 0 bases from J, leaving 11 bases between. The CDR3 sequence: CASSSRQDSNQPQHF. Here the CDR3 DNA reads TGCGCCAGCAGCTCCCGACAGGATAGCAATCAGCCCCAGCATTTT.